The sequence of this TCR beta chain was determined in a study of cytomegalovirus exposure and HLA in healthy donors. The germline gives CDR1 PRHDT, CDR2 FYEKMQ (reference sequence). Trimming at V came to 5 bases and at J to 5 bases, leaving 6 bases not matched to a gene. The CDR3 spans 15 residues. 60 Vbeta and 13 Jbeta primers were used in PCR. The method was immunoSEQ multiplex PCR; TCRdb's version includes in-frame clones alone and lacks a portion of them. This table holds 120,000 or so clones, 80% found once. This sequence originates from a man aged 40-55 years in good health and CMV-seronegative. Input material: PBMCs. The rearrangement links TRBV13 to TRBJ2-2, with 9 bases aligning to TRBD1. This chain's CDR3 is CASSPRQGGTGELFF. CDR3 in DNA: TGTGCCAGCAGCCCCAGACAGGGGGGGACCGGGGAGCTGTTTTTT. Based on the CDR3 plus reference TRBV13 and TRBJ2-2, the full variable domain is AAGVIQSPRHLIKEKRETATLKCYPIPRHDTVYWYQQGPGQDPQFLISFYEKMQSDKGSIPDRFSAQQFSDYHSELNMSSLELGDSALYFCASSPRQGGTGELFFGEGSRLTVL.